The 21 T cell receptor beta chains reported below all come from one sample, sequenced in a study of identical twins. TCRdb analysed the 5' RACE reads with MiXCR anew, one entry per CDR3 protein. The sample yields some 790,000 distinct CDR3 sequences, 15% to 20% seen once. The sample was also linked to a second study, of T cells expressing NK-cell markers.

Sequenced input: PBMCs. The receptors here all came from a woman aged 18-30 years in good health.

The chain links TRBV6-7 to TRBJ1-2; 8 bases agree with TRBD1. TRBV6-7 is identified as an open reading frame with a role that is uncertain. CDR3 length: 14 residues. V gave up 6 bases and J gave up 3 bases; unmatched junction bases: 6. CDR3: CASSPRGRDYGYTF. The CDR3 DNA is TGTGCCAGCAGCCCCAGGGGGCGCGACTATGGCTACACCTTC.

The rearrangement joins TRBV12-5 to TRBJ2-5, with D perhaps TRBD1 (6 bases). Germline V CDR1 and CDR2: LGHNT, FRNRAP. V gave up 2 bases and J gave up 5 bases, with 18 bases separating them. This CDR3 is 16 amino acids long. In nucleotides, the CDR3 is TGTGCTAGTGGTTTGCCACCTCAGGGGAACCGGGAGACCCAGTACTTC. As protein: CASGLPPQGNRETQYF.

The chain has TRBV7-2 and TRBJ2-3; unclear D gene. V lost 2 bases, J lost 2 bases, and 14 bases lay in between. The CDR3 extends over 16 amino acids. Germline CDR1 SGHTA, CDR2 FQGNSA. The CDR3 here is CASSLFLASSTDTQYF. CDR3 in DNA: TGTGCCAGCAGCTTATTTCTGGCTAGTTCCACAGATACGCAGTATTTT.

This clonotype was seen a few times. The V gene is TRBV7-9, the J gene TRBJ2-7, with D perhaps given as TRBD1 or TRBD2 (6 bases each). There are 13 residues in the CDR3. The germline V gene has CDR1 SEHNR and CDR2 FQNEAQ (reference sequence). Trimming removed 0 bases at V and 5 bases at J, with 8 bases between. The CDR3 region has the DNA TGTGCCAGCAGCTTAGCCGGGGGCAACGAGCAGTACTTC. It encodes CASSLAGGNEQYF.

This clonotype was observed a handful of times. The CDR3 sequence is CASSYPTGANSPLHF. Written as DNA, the CDR3 is TGTGCCAGCAGTTACCCGACAGGGGCTAATTCACCCCTCCACTTT. The J gene is TRBJ1-6, the V gene TRBV2, with 8 bases identical to TRBD1. Germline assignment: CDR1 SNHLY and CDR2 FYNNEI. This CDR3 comprises 15 residues. V lost 5 bases to trimming and J lost 6 bases; unmatched junction nucleotides: 6.

Only a few counts were recorded for this clonotype. The CDR3 coding sequence is TGTGCCAGCAGCTTAGAATATAATTCACCCCTCCACTTT. It specifies CASSLEYNSPLHF. The genes are TRBV7-6 and TRBJ1-6; D unclear. CDR1 and CDR2 (germline): SGHVS, FNYEAQ. This CDR3 region has 13 residues. Trimming cost V 1 base and J 4 bases, with 2 bases left between them.

V gene TRBV5-8 combines with J gene TRBJ2-3; 8 nucleotides match TRBD1. The germline V gene encodes CDR1 SGHTS and CDR2 YDEGEE. With 4 bases clipped from V and 2 bases from J, the junction kept 6 bases outside the gene matches. The CDR3 contains 15 residues. CDR3: CASSLGQVNTDTQYF. The CDR3 region has the DNA TGTGCCAGCAGCCTGGGACAGGTGAACACAGATACGCAGTATTTT.

This clonotype was detected a few times. The gene calls are TRBV7-2 and TRBJ2-5; D is unresolved. CDR1 and CDR2 from the germline V gene are SGHTA and FQGNSA. The V end lost 1 base, the J end lost 5 bases, and 11 bases lay between the germline ends. This CDR3 has 14 amino acids. The CDR3 coding sequence is TGTGCCAGCAGCTTAGGAACCTCAACGGAGACCCAGTACTTC. Encoded protein: CASSLGTSTETQYF.

In its sample, this clonotype was seen a few times. The chain is built from TRBV20-1 and TRBJ2-6; the D gene is possibly TRBD2 (7 bases). The CDR3 has 17 residues. Trimming left V 3 bases short and J 0 bases short, with 15 bases between. In germline, CDR1 is DFQATT, CDR2 SNEGSKA (reference sequence). In nucleotides, the CDR3 is TGCAGTGCTAGGGGGGGGCGCGATATCTCTGGGGCCAACGTCCTGACTTTC. Protein sequence: CSARGGRDISGANVLTF.

The table lists this clonotype with a few counts. The gene calls are TRBV7-2 and TRBJ2-7; D may be TRBD1 or TRBD2 (5 bases each). The CDR3 spans 14 residues. The ends were cut back, 3 bases at V and 2 bases at J, with 11 bases in the middle. The V gene's germline CDR1 is SGHTA and CDR2 FQGNSA. CDR3 DNA: TGTGCCAGCAGCTTCTTTCAGGGACCCTACGAGCAGTACTTC. The encoded protein is CASSFFQGPYEQYF.

The chain combines TRBV13 with TRBJ2-4; 7 bases are a match to TRBD1. This CDR3 has 15 amino acids. In germline, CDR1 is PRHDT, CDR2 FYEKMQ (reference sequence). Germline trimming cut 5 bases from V and 4 bases from J; bases unmatched to any gene: 8. CDR3 amino acids: CASSTNQGEKNIQYF. CDR3 DNA sequence: TGTGCCAGCAGCACCAACCAGGGGGAGAAAAACATTCAGTACTTC.

The V call is TRBV7-7, the J call TRBJ2-5, with D perhaps matching TRBD2 (6 bases). Germline V CDR1 and CDR2: SSHAT, FNYEAQ (reference sequence). This CDR3 contains 17 residues. V lost 3 bases and J lost 0, with 17 bases in between. DNA for the CDR3: TGTGCCAGCAGCTTCTCCTGGGCAGGAGGGGACCAAGAGACCCAGTACTTC. Protein: CASSFSWAGGDQETQYF.

This clonotype was detected only a few times. The V gene is TRBV11-1, the J gene TRBJ1-1; no reliable D call. The CDR3 has 15 residues. CDR1 is SGHAT and CDR2 is FQDESV in the germline V gene (reference sequence). The ends were cut back, 5 bases at V and 1 base at J, with 14 bases in the middle. The CDR3, as DNA: TGTGCCAGCAGCAGAACATGGACGGGGAACACTGAAGCTTTCTTT. Translated, it gives CASSRTWTGNTEAFF.

V usage is TRBV29-1 and J usage is TRBJ2-5, with D uncertain. Trimming shortened V by 6 bases and J by 1 base, and 9 bases separated the two germline ends. The length of the CDR3 is 12 residues. Germline-derived CDR1 and CDR2 are SQVTM and ANQGSEA. In nucleotides, the CDR3 is TGCAGCGTCGGACGGCCCCAAGAGACCCAGTACTTC. Protein sequence: CSVGRPQETQYF.

J is TRBJ1-5 and V is TRBV2, with a weak D call TRBD1 (5 bases). The germline gives CDR1 SNHLY, CDR2 FYNNEI. The CDR3 consists of 15 residues. Deletions cut 7 bases from V and 0 bases from J, with 13 bases between. The CDR3 DNA reads as TGTGCCAGCACCGGGGGAGAATATAGCAATCAGCCCCAGCATTTT. Amino acid sequence: CASTGGEYSNQPQHF. Filled out from reference TRBV2 and TRBJ1-5, the complete variable domain reads EPEVTQTPSHQVTQMGQEVILRCVPISNHLYFYWYRQILGQKVEFLVSFYNNEISEKSEIFDDQFSVERPDGSNFTLKIRSTKLEDSAMYFCASTGGEYSNQPQHFGDGTRLSIL.

V and J are TRBV20-1 and TRBJ2-7; 10 bases match TRBD2. This CDR3 comprises 15 residues. CDR1 and CDR2 (germline): DFQATT, SNEGSKA (reference sequence). J gave up 0 bases and V 6 bases, and 8 bases lay outside the gene matches. The CDR3 DNA sequence: TGCAGTGCCCCCTCGGGGACTAGCGCCTCCTACGAGCAGTACTTC. Translation gives CSAPSGTSASYEQYF.

V and J are TRBV29-1 and TRBJ2-5, with 9 bases fitting TRBD2. CDR1 is SQVTM and CDR2 is ANQGSEA in the germline V gene. V gave up 7 bases and J gave up 5 bases; unmatched junction bases: 5. The CDR3 contains 12 residues. CDR3: CSASGKGETQYF. The CDR3 bases are TGCAGCGCTAGCGGGAAGGGGGAGACCCAGTACTTC. Looking up the rest from reference TRBV29-1 and TRBJ2-5 gives the full variable domain: SAVISQKPSRDICQRGTSLTIQCQVDSQVTMMFWYRQQPGQSLTLIATANQGSEATYESGFVIDKFPISRPNLTFSTLTVSNMSPEDSSIYLCSASGKGETQYFGPGTRLLVL.

This clonotype has more than one count but fewer than ten. The gene calls are TRBV7-8 and TRBJ2-7; TRBD1 is a possible D gene (5 bases). Germline values: CDR1 SGHVS, CDR2 FQNEAQ. Trimming took off 0 bases at V and 2 bases at J, with 8 bases between the two ends. The CDR3 runs to 14 residues. The CDR3 DNA reads as TGTGCCAGCAGCTTAGCCGAAGGGGCCTACGAGCAGTACTTC. The encoded protein is CASSLAEGAYEQYF.

In this sample, this clonotype turned up a few times. The V and J genes are TRBV29-1 and TRBJ1-4; D gene unclear. Germline-derived CDR1 and CDR2 are SQVTM and ANQGSEA. The CDR3 contains 10 residues. V was clipped by 4 bases and J by 7 bases, with 4 bases between them. CDR3 sequence (DNA): TGCAGCGTTGGGGGTGAAAAACTGTTTTTT. Its protein product is CSVGGEKLFF.

The chain recombines TRBV9 with TRBJ1-1, with D perhaps TRBD1 (6 bases). The V and J ends lost 0 bases and 7 bases respectively, with 13 bases between them. Per the germline V gene, CDR1 is SGDLS and CDR2 is YYNGEE. The length of the CDR3 is 14 residues. CDR3 in amino acids: CASSVAGGAGEAFF. The CDR3, as DNA: TGTGCCAGCAGCGTAGCTGGGGGGGCGGGTGAAGCTTTCTTT.

In its sample, this clonotype was seen many times. The chain has TRBV5-1 and TRBJ1-5; D uncertain. The CDR3 spans 14 residues. V was clipped by 4 bases and J by 6 bases, with 14 bases between them. Germline CDR1 and CDR2: SGHRS and YFSETQ. CDR3 DNA: TGCGCCAGCAGCCAGGCAGGTATGGGTCAGCCCCAGCATTTT. This codes for CASSQAGMGQPQHF. The full variable domain, with the rest looked up from reference TRBV5-1 and TRBJ1-5, is KAGVTQTPRYLIKTRGQQVTLSCSPISGHRSVSWYQQTPGQGLQFLFEYFSETQRNKGNFPGRFSGRQFSNSRSEMNVSTLELGDSALYLCASSQAGMGQPQHFGDGTRLSIL.